Sequencing of this T cell receptor beta chain was carried out in a study of identical twins. TCRdb re-derived calls from the 5' RACE reads in MiXCR, one entry per CDR3 protein. The repertoire has around 1.7 million distinct CDR3 sequences, less than 40% of them found once; the top ten carry around 0.25%. Germline assignment: CDR1 SGHTA and CDR2 FQGNSA. The CDR3 runs to 15 residues. The V gene end was trimmed by 4 bases and the J gene end by 5 bases; junction bases not matched to a gene: 6. The chain joins TRBV7-2 to TRBJ1-4, with 8 bases fitting TRBD1. The sequence was collected from a newborn girl in good health. The sequencing input was cord blood. The CDR3 nucleotides read TGTGCCAGCAGCTCCATCACAGGGGGAAATGAAAAACTGTTTTTT. Protein: CASSSITGGNEKLFF.